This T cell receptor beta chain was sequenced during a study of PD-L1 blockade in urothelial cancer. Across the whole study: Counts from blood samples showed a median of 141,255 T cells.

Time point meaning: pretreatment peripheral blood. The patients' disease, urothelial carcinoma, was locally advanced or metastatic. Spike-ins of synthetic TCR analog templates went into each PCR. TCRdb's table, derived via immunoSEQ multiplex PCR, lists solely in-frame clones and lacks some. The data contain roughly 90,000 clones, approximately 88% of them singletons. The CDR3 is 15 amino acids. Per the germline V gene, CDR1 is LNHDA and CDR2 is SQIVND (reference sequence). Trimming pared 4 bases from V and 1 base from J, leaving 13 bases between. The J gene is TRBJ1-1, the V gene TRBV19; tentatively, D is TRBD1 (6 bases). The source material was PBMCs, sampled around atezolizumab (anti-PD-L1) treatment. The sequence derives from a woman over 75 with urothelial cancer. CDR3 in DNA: TGTGCCAGTAGTACAATGGGACACCCGAACACTGAAGCTTTCTTT. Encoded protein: CASSTMGHPNTEAFF.